This TCR beta chain originates from a study of CD8 T cells in ankylosing spondylitis. Study-level findings and limits: Disease-linked clones proved CD8+ and comparatively uncommon in peripheral blood. A motif in TCR beta, a set of fewer than ten highly homologous variants, appeared characteristic of ankylosing spondylitis blood. Some motif variants had been reported before (in reactive arthritis synovial fluid and blood).

Molecular-barcoded quantitative 5'-RACE produced these TCR beta libraries. Each CDR3 protein gets one entry after TCRdb re-called the 5' RACE reads with MiXCR. The data show some 700,000 distinct CDR3 sequences, under 20% seen once. Per the germline V gene, CDR1 is SGHRS and CDR2 is YFSETQ. V lost 0 bases and J lost 4; bases outside the gene matches: 6. This CDR3 region has 16 residues. For this clonotype: Its specificity is not known.

The source of this sequence is a male donor with ankylosing spondylitis. Sequencing used blood, either unsorted or a sorted T cell fraction (not recorded which). J is TRBJ2-7 and V is TRBV5-1; TRBD1 matches at 11 bases. Here the CDR3 DNA reads TGCGCCAGCAGCTTGGCCTATGGACAGGGGGCTTACGAGCAGTACTTC. It is translated as CASSLAYGQGAYEQYF.